The 24 T cell receptor beta chains presented below share a single source sample, sequenced in a study of blood T cell repertoires in COVID-19. Repertoires were generated with immunoSEQ multiplex PCR, while TCRdb's copy carries only in-frame clones and drops some. The table shows 310,000 or so clones, with around 87% occurring only once. Sequencing was done on a sample of peripheral blood. These receptors were taken from a man aged 45-65 years with active or convalescent COVID-19.

This clone was observed a handful of times. The V and J genes are TRBV7-8 and TRBJ1-1, with a tentative D call TRBD1 (5 bases). Germline V gene data show CDR1 as SGHVS and CDR2 as FQNEAQ. The CDR3 is 14 amino acids. V was pared by 7 bases and J by 4 bases, with 16 bases between. The CDR3 nucleotides are TGTGCCAGCACAGTCGGCGGGGGTATCACTGAAGCTTTCTTT. The encoded protein is CASTVGGGITEAFF.

This chain joins TRBV6-5 and TRBJ1-6; D remains ambiguous. Germline CDR1 is MNHEY and CDR2 is SVGAGI. The CDR3 loop spans 15 amino acids. Trimming removed 2 bases from V and 7 bases from J, with 12 bases in between. The CDR3 sequence is CASSYVRLRNSPLHF. CDR3 sequence (DNA): TGTGCCAGCAGTTACGTTCGTCTCCGGAATTCACCCCTCCACTTT.

The chain joins TRBV7-3 to TRBJ1-1, with 8 bases fitting TRBD1. Looked up from germline, CDR1 is SGHTA and CDR2 is FQGTGA. CDR3 length equals 15 residues. V lost 0 bases to trimming and J lost 4 bases; unmatched junction nucleotides: 4. CDR3 protein: CASSLTSRGLTEAFF. The CDR3 region has the DNA TGTGCCAGCAGCTTAACCTCCAGGGGGCTCACTGAAGCTTTCTTT. Filled out from reference TRBV7-3 and TRBJ1-1, the complete variable domain reads GAGVSQTPSNKVTEKGKYVELRCDPISGHTALYWYRQSLGQGPEFLIYFQGTGAADDSGLPNDRFFAVRPEGSVSTLKIQRTERGDSAVYLCASSLTSRGLTEAFFGQGTRLTVV.

Here the CDR3 DNA reads TGTGCCAGCAGCCTCCGGACAGACAACACTGAAGCTTTCTTT. Protein product: CASSLRTDNTEAFF. The chain joins TRBV11-2 to TRBJ1-1, with D perhaps TRBD1 (6 bases). Trimming cost V 5 bases and J 2 bases, with 12 bases left between them. From germline, CDR1 is SGHAT and CDR2 FQNNGV. This CDR3 comprises 14 residues.

The CDR3 is CASSQDMGEYSTDTQYF. CDR3 nucleotides: TGTGCCAGCAGCCAAGATATGGGCGAGTATAGCACAGATACGCAGTATTTT. The gene calls are TRBV4-2 and TRBJ2-3; D is unresolved. Trimming shortened V by 0 bases and J by 0 bases, and 13 bases separated the two germline ends. Germline CDR1 and CDR2: LGHNA and YNFKEQ. CDR3 length equals 17 residues.

The CDR3, as DNA: TGTGCCAGCAGCATCAAAGGGGGATGGAACACTGAAGCTTTCTTT. Protein sequence: CASSIKGGWNTEAFF. The chain recombines TRBV5-4 with TRBJ1-1; D might be TRBD1 (6 bases). The V end was cut by 4 bases, the J end by 1 base, with 14 bases between. The CDR3 has 15 residues. The V gene's germline CDR1 is SGHNT and CDR2 YYREEE (reference sequence). The full variable domain, in which reference TRBV5-4 and TRBJ1-1 provide the parts outside the CDR3, is ETGVTQSPTHLIKTRGQQVTLRCSSQSGHNTVSWYQQALGQGPQFIFQYYREEENGRGNFPPRFSGLQFPNYSSELNVNALELDDSALYLCASSIKGGWNTEAFFGQGTRLTVV.

For this clone: The same CDR3 is also encoded by other DNA sequences in this sample. The chain employs TRBV9 and TRBJ1-1; 8 nucleotides match TRBD1. Trimming cost V 2 bases and J 1 base; bases outside gene matches: 1. The germline CDR1 and CDR2 sequences are SGDLS and YYNGEE. The CDR3 has 14 residues. The CDR3 is CASSVTGANTEAFF. The DNA of the CDR3 is TGTGCCAGCAGCGTGACAGGGGCGAACACTGAAGCTTTCTTT. Full variable domain (rest looked up from reference TRBV9 and TRBJ1-1): DSGVTQTPKHLITATGQRVTLRCSPRSGDLSVYWYQQSLDQGLQFLIQYYNGEERAKGNILERFSAQQFPDLHSELNLSSLELGDSALYFCASSVTGANTEAFFGQGTRLTVV.

CDR3 sequence reads: CASSFGLGNSPLHF. The CDR3 DNA follows: TGTGCCAGCAGTTTTGGACTAGGGAATTCACCCCTCCACTTT. The chain recombines TRBV6-2 or TRBV6-3 with TRBJ1-6; D unclear. The CDR3 is made up of 14 amino acids. The V end was cut by 4 bases, the J end by 7 bases, with 11 bases between. The germline V gene encodes CDR1 MNHEY and CDR2 SVGEGT.

As to this clone: No DNA is shown, since the ends of the CDR3 on it are uncertain; the CDR3 is the one TCRdb lists. The V and J genes are TRBV6-9 and TRBJ2-7; the D segment call TRBD1 is taken from the table without a DNA check. Ends included, the CDR3 has 15 residues. Germline V gene lookup returns CDR1 MNHGY and CDR2 SVAAGI. The CDR3 is CASCFLQGSSYEQYF.

The chain joins TRBV11-2 to TRBJ1-6; 7 bases are shared with TRBD1. Germline CDR1 is SGHAT and CDR2 is FQNNGV. The CDR3 has 15 amino acids. With 5 bases clipped from V and 7 bases from J, the junction kept 8 bases outside the gene matches. As DNA, the CDR3 is TGTGCCAGCAGCCCTAGACAGGGTCGGAATTCACCCCTCCACTTT. This codes for CASSPRQGRNSPLHF.

V gene TRBV9 combines with J gene TRBJ1-6; D is perhaps TRBD1 (6 bases). Germline-derived CDR1 and CDR2 are SGDLS and YYNGEE. The CDR3 sequence is 14 residues long. The V gene lost 3 bases and the J gene lost 6 bases, with 10 bases spanning the gap. CDR3 loop: CASSDGQTNSPLHF. The DNA for the CDR3 is TGTGCCAGCAGCGACGGACAGACTAATTCACCCCTCCACTTT.

This sequence joins TRBV7-9 and TRBJ2-4; 7 nucleotides line up with TRBD2. Germline V gene lookup returns CDR1 SEHNR and CDR2 FQNEAQ (reference sequence). CDR3 length: 13 residues. V shed 4 bases and J 9 bases; nucleotides not matched to a gene: 6. CDR3 in amino acids: CASSYAGEGIQYF. The CDR3 region has the DNA TGTGCCAGCAGCTACGCGGGGGAGGGCATTCAGTACTTC.

This chain links TRBV5-6 with TRBJ2-3; 10 positions match TRBD1. Germline V gene lookup returns CDR1 SGHDT and CDR2 YYEEEE. The ends lost 3 bases at V and 6 bases at J; junction bases unmatched: 4. The CDR3 extends over 14 amino acids. CDR3 region: CASSWGQGTDTQYF. CDR3 DNA sequence: TGTGCCAGCAGCTGGGGACAGGGGACGGATACGCAGTATTTT. The complete variable domain, with remaining parts taken from reference TRBV5-6 and TRBJ2-3, reads DAGVTQSPTHLIKTRGQQVTLRCSPKSGHDTVSWYQQALGQGPQFIFQYYEEEERQRGNFPDRFSGHQFPNYSSELNVNALLLGDSALYLCASSWGQGTDTQYFGPGTRLTVL.

The chain combines TRBV29-1 with TRBJ2-2; D may be TRBD1 (6 bases). Trimming left V 3 bases short and J 2 bases short, with 13 bases between. This CDR3 comprises 15 residues. CDR1 SQVTM and CDR2 ANQGSEA come from the germline V gene. CDR3 nucleotide sequence: TGCAGCGTTGAGGACAGCCAGGCCAACACCGGGGAGCTGTTTTTT. Protein sequence: CSVEDSQANTGELFF.

The chain recombines TRBV7-9 with TRBJ2-1, with a weak D call TRBD2 (5 bases). CDR1 and CDR2 from the germline V gene are SEHNR and FQNEAQ (reference sequence). The CDR3 loop spans 16 amino acids. Trimming shortened V by 0 bases and J by 6 bases, and 15 bases separated the two germline ends. The CDR3 bases are TGTGCCAGCAGCTTAGCTCGGGGAAAGGACTTCAATGAGCAGTTCTTC. The encoded protein is CASSLARGKDFNEQFF.

The chain is built from TRBV7-2 and TRBJ1-1; the D gene is possibly TRBD1 (6 bases). CDR1 and CDR2 (germline): SGHTA, FQGNSA. This CDR3 is 13 amino acids long. V gave up 5 bases and J gave up 5 bases, with 12 bases separating them. The CDR3 here is CASSRTQGTEAFF. The CDR3 DNA reads as TGTGCCAGCAGCCGTACACAGGGTACTGAAGCTTTCTTT.

This chain joins TRBV30 and TRBJ2-2; 12 bases map to TRBD2. Trimming removed 8 bases from V and 5 bases from J; junction bases left unmatched: 9. This CDR3 has 15 amino acids. CDR1 and CDR2 from the germline V gene are GTSNPN and SVGIG (reference sequence). The DNA for the CDR3 is TGTGCCCGCACTAGCGGGAGGTACAGGACCGGGGAGCTGTTTTTT. Translation gives CARTSGRYRTGELFF. The whole variable domain, remainder taken from reference TRBV30 and TRBJ2-2, is SQTIHQWPATLVQPVGSPLSLECTVEGTSNPNLYWYRQAAGRGLQLLFYSVGIGQISSEVPQNLSASRPQDRQFILSSKKLLLSDSGFYLCARTSGRYRTGELFFGEGSRLTVL.

The V call is TRBV6-4, the J call TRBJ2-2; TRBD1 matches at 10 bases. V lost 6 bases, J lost 5 bases, and 3 bases stayed unmatched. The germline V gene has CDR1 MRHNA and CDR2 SNTAGT. The CDR3 loop spans 14 amino acids. CDR3 bases: TGTGCCAGCAGGGCGGGACAGGGGACCGGGGAGCTGTTTTTT. This translates into CASRAGQGTGELFF.

This chain uses TRBV5-6 with TRBJ2-5; TRBD1 aligns across 9 bases. The CDR3 covers 14 residues. V was clipped by 5 bases and J by 8 bases; unmatched bases: 10. Germline-derived CDR1 and CDR2 are SGHDT and YYEEEE. The DNA for the CDR3 is TGTGCCAGCAGGGCAACAGGGGGCGCTGAAACCCAGTACTTC. Protein: CASRATGGAETQYF.

This chain joins TRBV10-1 and TRBJ2-7; D possibly corresponds to TRBD1 (6 bases). Per germline, CDR1 WNHNN and CDR2 SYGVQD (reference sequence). The CDR3 extends over 18 amino acids. The V gene lost 10 bases and the J gene lost 3 bases, with 31 bases spanning the gap. The CDR3 loop is CATTQTQGHSQGIYEQYF. The CDR3 bases are TGCGCCACCACCCAGACGCAGGGCCACTCTCAGGGGATCTACGAGCAGTACTTC.

V and J are TRBV11-2 and TRBJ2-1; 8 nucleotides align to TRBD2. The length of the CDR3 is 13 residues. V lost 3 bases to trimming and J lost 9 bases; unmatched junction nucleotides: 4. The germline V gene has CDR1 SGHAT and CDR2 FQNNGV. The CDR3, as DNA: TGTGCCAGCAGCTTCGGGGGGGGCGGTGAGCAGTTCTTC. It translates to CASSFGGGGEQFF.

On this clone: Within the sample, other DNA sequences also encode this same CDR3. This chain links TRBV2 with TRBJ2-7; TRBD1 aligns across 8 bases. V trimming: 2 bases; J trimming: 2 bases; junction bases outside the gene matches: 5. The CDR3 length is 15 residues. Germline V gene data show CDR1 as SNHLY and CDR2 as FYNNEI. The CDR3 here is CASSESGGGPYEQYF. CDR3 coding DNA: TGTGCCAGCAGTGAATCAGGGGGCGGCCCCTACGAGCAGTACTTC.

This chain connects TRBV4-2 to TRBJ1-2; 8 nucleotides line up with TRBD1. CDR3 length: 17 amino acids. CDR1 is LGHNA and CDR2 is YNFKEQ in the germline V gene. The V and J ends lost 0 bases and 0 bases, in that order; junction bases with no gene match: 6. The CDR3 reads CASSQESQGAANYGYTF. The CDR3 DNA is TGTGCCAGCAGCCAAGAGAGCCAGGGGGCGGCTAACTATGGCTACACCTTC.

The rearrangement links TRBV19 to TRBJ2-1, with 14 nucleotides matching TRBD2. V was pared by 6 bases and J by 3 bases, with 4 bases of the junction left unmatched. Germline-derived CDR1 and CDR2 are LNHDA and SQIVND (reference sequence). The CDR3 extends over 16 amino acids. In DNA, the CDR3 is TGTGCCAGTAGAACGGGACTAGCGGGAGTCTACAATGAGCAGTTCTTC. Amino acid sequence: CASRTGLAGVYNEQFF.